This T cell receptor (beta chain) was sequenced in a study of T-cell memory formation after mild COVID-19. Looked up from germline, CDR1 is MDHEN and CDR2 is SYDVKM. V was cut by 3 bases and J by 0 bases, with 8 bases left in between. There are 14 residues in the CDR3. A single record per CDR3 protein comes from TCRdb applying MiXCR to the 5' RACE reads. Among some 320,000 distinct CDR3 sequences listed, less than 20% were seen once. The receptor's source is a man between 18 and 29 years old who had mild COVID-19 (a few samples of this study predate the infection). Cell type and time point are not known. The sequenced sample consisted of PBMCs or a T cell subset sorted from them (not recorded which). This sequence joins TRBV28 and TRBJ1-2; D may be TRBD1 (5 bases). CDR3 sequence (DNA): TGTGCCAGCAGTTTCCAGGGCCCTAACTATGGCTACACCTTC. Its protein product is CASSFQGPNYGYTF.